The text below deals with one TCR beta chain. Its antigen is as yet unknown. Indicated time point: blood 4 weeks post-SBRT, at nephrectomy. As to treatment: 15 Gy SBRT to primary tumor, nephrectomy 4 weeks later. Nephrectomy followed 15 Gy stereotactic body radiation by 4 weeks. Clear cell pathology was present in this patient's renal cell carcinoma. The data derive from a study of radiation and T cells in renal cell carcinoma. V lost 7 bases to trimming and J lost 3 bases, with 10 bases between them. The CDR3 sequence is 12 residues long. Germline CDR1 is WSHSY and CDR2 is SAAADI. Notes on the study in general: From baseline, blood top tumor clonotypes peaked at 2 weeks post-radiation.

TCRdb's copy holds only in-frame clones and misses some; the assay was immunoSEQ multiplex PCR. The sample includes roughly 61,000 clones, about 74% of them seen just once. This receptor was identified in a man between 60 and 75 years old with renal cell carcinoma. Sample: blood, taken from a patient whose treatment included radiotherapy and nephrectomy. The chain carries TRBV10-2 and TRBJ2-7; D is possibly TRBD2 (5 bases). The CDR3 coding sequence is TGCGCCAGCACTTCAGACTACTACGAGCAGTACTTC. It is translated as CASTSDYYEQYF.